This paragraph covers one T cell receptor beta chain sequence. Its matching antigen is unknown. The V end lost 6 bases, the J end lost 1 base, and 12 bases lay between the germline ends. The CDR3 length is 14 residues. The germline gives CDR1 MNHNY, CDR2 SVGAGI (reference sequence). This record belongs to a study of T cells in pancreatic ductal adenocarcinoma. Study-wide findings and caveats: Comparisons of tumor and blood clonality may show falsely lower tumor diversity. This surgical cohort overrepresents the minority presenting with early-stage disease. No significant tumor-blood clonality difference; means were about 0.1 and 0.07. Compared with tumor, blood showed more total productive templates and approximately 8-fold more clonotypes.

Libraries were prepared by immunoSEQ multiplex PCR; TCRdb keeps only in-frame clonotypes and omits some of them. The table has under 5,500 clones, more than 65% seen once; the top ten hold roughly 8%. The selected patients with pancreatic ductal adenocarcinoma had surgery but no neoadjuvant therapy. The chain links TRBV6-6 to TRBJ2-5, with D perhaps TRBD1 (6 bases). Sequencing was carried out using pancreatic tumor tissue. The receptor was isolated from a human donor with pancreatic ductal adenocarcinoma. The donor label of this sample is uncertain. The CDR3 sequence is CASSHGQTQETQYF. The CDR3 coding sequence is TGTGCCAGCAGCCACGGACAGACCCAAGAGACCCAGTACTTC.